This T cell receptor beta chain stems from a study of blood T cell repertoires in COVID-19. This table comes from immunoSEQ multiplex PCR, and its TCRdb copy is limited to in-frame clones, with some not included. The table has roughly 220,000 clones, 86% seen once. The CDR3 is 13 amino acids. Deletions cut 4 bases from V and 1 base from J, with 6 bases between. The V call is TRBV12-3 or TRBV12-4, the J call TRBJ2-3; D possibly corresponds to TRBD2 (5 bases). The sequenced sample was peripheral blood. This receptor was taken from a woman aged 45-65 years with COVID-19, enrolled during active disease. This CDR3 reads CASSSRGTDTQYF. CDR3 sequence (DNA): TGTGCCAGCAGTTCGAGGGGCACAGATACGCAGTATTTT.